This T cell receptor beta chain was identified in a study of blood T cell repertoires in COVID-19 (dated by TCRdb to the early 2020s). With regard to the full study: The collaborator samples originated in the United States, Italy and Spain and spanned the acute and convalescent phases of COVID-19. The prospective study material was composed of cDNA or gDNA derived from T cells, B-cell-depleted T cells, or PBMCs. The dataset comprised deeply sampled blood TCRbeta repertoires from subjects exposed to, actively infected with, or recovered from COVID-19. The repertoires were released in a freely available public database intended as a resource for research on the immune response to SARS-CoV-2. The samples were drawn from two sources: the first 160 participants of the ongoing ImmuneRACE study, and 950 to 1,500 subjects contributed by 6 global collaborators. A de-identified subject ID, COVID-19 status, age in years and sex were almost always included in the sample metadata. Where available, HLA class I and class II types were taken from metadata supplied by the sample provider and were not determined by assay-based typing.

This clone was detected only once. Its antigen has not been determined. No much larger clone is present one base from it, and per-base qualities are unavailable. The collaborating institutions used their own protocols to collect whole blood in K2EDTA tubes. For TCRbeta analysis, collaborator samples were shipped as frozen whole blood, as isolated PBMCs, or as DNA extracted from either sample type. General findings and caveats noted by the study authors: The amount of clinical and demographic metadata varied by source and participant and was provided uncurated.

The immunoSEQ Assay, a bias-controlled multiplex PCR, was used to amplify TCRbeta CDR3 regions from genomic DNA. The authors' analysis ran thus. Nucleated cell counts per sample were estimated from amplification of reference gene primers within the assay. To quantify the absolute abundance of each unique TCRbeta CDR3 rearrangement, sequence reads were collapsed and filtered. For each sample, productive Simpson clonality was calculated as the square root of Simpson's diversity index across productive rearrangements. TCRdb took over this immuneACCESS table, retaining in-frame rearrangements with V and J assigned. Such tables are incomplete; in checked studies, under half of the missing clones stem from an unresolved V gene, and the remainder is unexplained. Clone size and the V and J calls come from that table; the DNA yielded D and trimming. The sample table contains about 400,000 clones; only one count was recorded for around 89% of them. The ten largest clones capture more than 1% of the sample.

Sequencing input: peripheral blood. The TCR sequence derives from a man aged 35 to 55 with acute or convalescent COVID-19.

This receptor has the CDR3 CASSIRTVGAEAFF. In nucleotides, the sequence is TGTGCCAGTAGTATTAGGACAGTCGGGGCTGAAGCTTTCTTT. The rearranged segments are TRBV19 and TRBJ1-1; 6 matching bases give a weak D call of TRBD1. V was cut back by 3 bases and J by 6 bases, leaving a gap of 14 bases between them. Reading the germline V gene (reference sequence) gives CDR1 LNHDA and CDR2 SQIVND. From its cysteine to its phenylalanine, the CDR3 spans 14 amino acids. Just CDR3 DNA is preserved here, 42 bases in frame from base 1. Beyond the CDR3, the reference TRBV19 and TRBJ1-1 genes provide the residues; the full variable domain reads: DGGITQSPKYLFRKEGQNVTLSCEQNLNHDAMYWYRQDPGQGLRLIYYSQIVNDFQKGDIAEGYSVSREKKESFPLTVTSAQKNPTAFYLCASSIRTVGAEAFFGQGTRLTVV.